Given below is one T cell receptor beta chain in context. Its matching antigen is unknown. The CDR3 extends over 15 amino acids. In germline, CDR1 is MNHEY, CDR2 SMNVEV (reference sequence). V dropped 5 bases and J dropped 1 base, with 14 bases sitting between them. The data belong to a study of T cell responses to AZD1222 COVID-19 vaccine. Findings and limits, study-wide: Spike regions recognized by vaccine-associated CD4 TCRs spanned the protein, led by 160-218 and 743-854.

Here immunoSEQ multiplex PCR was the method, and the copy in TCRdb shows in-frame clones only, minus some. Of approximately 79,000 clones in the sample, 80% to 90% were seen once. Sequenced here: peripheral blood, sampled on day 0 of AZD1222 vaccination. The clonotype originates from an adult in good health. The genes are TRBV27 and TRBJ1-2; D is unresolved. CDR3: CASSLLPQLNYGYTF. The DNA of the CDR3 is TGTGCCAGCAGTCTCCTACCCCAACTTAACTATGGCTACACCTTC.